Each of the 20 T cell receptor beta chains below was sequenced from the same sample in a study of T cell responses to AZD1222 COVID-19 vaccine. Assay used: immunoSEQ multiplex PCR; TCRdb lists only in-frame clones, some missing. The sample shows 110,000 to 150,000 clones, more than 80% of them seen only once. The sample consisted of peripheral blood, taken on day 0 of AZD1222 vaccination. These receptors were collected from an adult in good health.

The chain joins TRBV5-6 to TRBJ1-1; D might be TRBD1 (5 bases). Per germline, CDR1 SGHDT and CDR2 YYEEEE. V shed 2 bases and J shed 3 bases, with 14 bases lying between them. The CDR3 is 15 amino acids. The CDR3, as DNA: TGTGCCAGCAGCTTTATCCGGGGCGCGGACACTGAAGCTTTCTTT. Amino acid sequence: CASSFIRGADTEAFF.

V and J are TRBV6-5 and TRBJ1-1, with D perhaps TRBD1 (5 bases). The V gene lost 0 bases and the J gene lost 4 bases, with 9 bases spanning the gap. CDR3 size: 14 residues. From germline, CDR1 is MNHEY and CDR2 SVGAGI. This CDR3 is CASSYSEGSTEAFF. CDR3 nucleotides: TGTGCCAGCAGTTACTCGGAGGGGAGCACTGAAGCTTTCTTT.

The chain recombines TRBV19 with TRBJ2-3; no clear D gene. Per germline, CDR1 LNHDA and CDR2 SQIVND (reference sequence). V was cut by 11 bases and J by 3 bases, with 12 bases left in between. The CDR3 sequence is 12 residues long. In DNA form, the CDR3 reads TGTGCCTCCGCTTCATGGACAGATACGCAGTATTTT. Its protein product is CASASWTDTQYF.

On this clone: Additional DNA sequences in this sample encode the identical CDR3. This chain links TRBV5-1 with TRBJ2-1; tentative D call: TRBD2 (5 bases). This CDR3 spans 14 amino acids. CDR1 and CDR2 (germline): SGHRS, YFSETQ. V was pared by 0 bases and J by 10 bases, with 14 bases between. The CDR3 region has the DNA TGCGCCAGCAGCTTGGTACTTGCGGGCGGGGAGCAGTTCTTC. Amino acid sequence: CASSLVLAGGEQFF.

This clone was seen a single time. CDR3 protein: CASSLLNRGLTYEQYF. The CDR3 bases are TGTGCCAGCAGTTTACTTAACCGGGGGCTCACCTACGAGCAGTACTTC. V is TRBV27 and J is TRBJ2-7, with D possibly called TRBD1 or TRBD2 (6 bases each). Trimming removed 2 bases at V and 2 bases at J, with 16 bases between. CDR1 and CDR2 from the germline V gene are MNHEY and SMNVEV (reference sequence). CDR3 length: 16 residues.

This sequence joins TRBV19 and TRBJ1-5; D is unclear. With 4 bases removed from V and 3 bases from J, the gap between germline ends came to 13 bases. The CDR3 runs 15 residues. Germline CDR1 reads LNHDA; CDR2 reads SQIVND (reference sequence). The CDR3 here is CASSRARAVNQPQHF. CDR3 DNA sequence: TGTGCCAGTAGTAGAGCGAGGGCAGTCAATCAGCCCCAGCATTTT.

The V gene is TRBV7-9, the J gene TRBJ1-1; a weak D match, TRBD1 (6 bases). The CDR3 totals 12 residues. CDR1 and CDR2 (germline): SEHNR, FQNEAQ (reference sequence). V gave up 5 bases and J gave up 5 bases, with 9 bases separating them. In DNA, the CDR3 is TGTGCCAGCAGCACAACAGGGACTGAAGCTTTCTTT. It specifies CASSTTGTEAFF.

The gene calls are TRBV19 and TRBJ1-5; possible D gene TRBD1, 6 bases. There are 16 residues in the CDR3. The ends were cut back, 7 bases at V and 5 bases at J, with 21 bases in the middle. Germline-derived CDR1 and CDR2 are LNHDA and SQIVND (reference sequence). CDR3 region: CASTDPVGGAHQPQHF. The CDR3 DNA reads TGTGCCAGTACCGACCCGGTGGGGGGCGCGCATCAGCCCCAGCATTTT.

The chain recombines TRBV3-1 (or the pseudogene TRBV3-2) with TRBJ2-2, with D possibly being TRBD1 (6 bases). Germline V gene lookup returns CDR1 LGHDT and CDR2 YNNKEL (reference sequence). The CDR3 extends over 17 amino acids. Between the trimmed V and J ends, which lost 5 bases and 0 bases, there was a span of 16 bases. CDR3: CASSSRGQGSNTGELFF. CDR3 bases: TGTGCCAGCAGCTCAAGGGGACAAGGGTCGAACACCGGGGAGCTGTTTTTT.

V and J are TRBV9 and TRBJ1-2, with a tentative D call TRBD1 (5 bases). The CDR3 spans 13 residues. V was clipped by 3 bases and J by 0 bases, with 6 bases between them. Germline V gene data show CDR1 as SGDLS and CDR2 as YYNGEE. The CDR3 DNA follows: TGTGCCAGCAGCGGGGGGTCTAACTATGGCTACACCTTC. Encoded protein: CASSGGSNYGYTF.

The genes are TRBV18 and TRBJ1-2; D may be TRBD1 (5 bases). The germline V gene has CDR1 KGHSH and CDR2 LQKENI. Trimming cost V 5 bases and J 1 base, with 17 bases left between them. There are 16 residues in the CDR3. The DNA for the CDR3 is TGTGCCAGCTCAAACCACTCTAGGGGATTTAACTATGGCTACACCTTC. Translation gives CASSNHSRGFNYGYTF.

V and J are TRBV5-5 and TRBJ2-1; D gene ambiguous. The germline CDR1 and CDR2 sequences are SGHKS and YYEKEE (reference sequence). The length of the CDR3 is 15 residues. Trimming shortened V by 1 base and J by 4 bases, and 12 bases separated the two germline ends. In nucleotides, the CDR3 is TGTGCCAGCAGCTTGTCTAGTACGAGGTACAATGAGCAGTTCTTC. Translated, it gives CASSLSSTRYNEQFF.

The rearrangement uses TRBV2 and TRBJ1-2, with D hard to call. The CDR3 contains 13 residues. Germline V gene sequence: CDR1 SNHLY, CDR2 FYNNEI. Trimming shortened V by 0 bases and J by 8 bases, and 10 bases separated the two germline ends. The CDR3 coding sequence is TGTGCCAGCAGTGAAGCGGCTTTTGGAGGCTACACCTTC. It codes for CASSEAAFGGYTF.

The CDR3 region is CASSLSDDDSPLHF. CDR3 in DNA: TGTGCCAGCAGCCTCAGTGATGATGATTCACCCCTCCACTTT. The chain has TRBV28 and TRBJ1-6; D is uncertain. Germline V lookup: CDR1 MDHEN, CDR2 SYDVKM. V lost 6 bases and J lost 8, with 14 bases in between. The CDR3 extends over 14 amino acids.

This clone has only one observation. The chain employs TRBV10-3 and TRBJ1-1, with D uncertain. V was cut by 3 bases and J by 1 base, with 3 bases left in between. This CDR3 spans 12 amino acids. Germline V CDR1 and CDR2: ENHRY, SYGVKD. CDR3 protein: CAISERNTEAFF. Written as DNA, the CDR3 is TGTGCCATCAGTGAAAGGAACACTGAAGCTTTCTTT.

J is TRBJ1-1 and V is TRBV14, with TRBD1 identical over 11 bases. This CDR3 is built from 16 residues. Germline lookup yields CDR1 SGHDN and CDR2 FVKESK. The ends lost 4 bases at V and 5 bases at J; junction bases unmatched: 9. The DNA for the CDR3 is TGTGCCAGCAGCCCACGGACAGGGGGCATTGAGACTGAAGCTTTCTTT. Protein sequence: CASSPRTGGIETEAFF. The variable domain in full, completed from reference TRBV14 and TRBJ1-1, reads EAGVTQFPSHSVIEKGQTVTLRCDPISGHDNLYWYRRVMGKEIKFLLHFVKESKQDESGMPNNRFLAERTGGTYSTLKVQPAELEDSGVYFCASSPRTGGIETEAFFGQGTRLTVV.

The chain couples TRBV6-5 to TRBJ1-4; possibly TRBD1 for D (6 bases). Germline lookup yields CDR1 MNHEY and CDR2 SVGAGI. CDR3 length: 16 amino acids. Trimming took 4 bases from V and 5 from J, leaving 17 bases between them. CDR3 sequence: CASSLRRGGPNEKLFF. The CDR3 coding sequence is TGTGCCAGCAGTTTAAGGCGGGGGGGCCCCAATGAAAAACTGTTTTTT.

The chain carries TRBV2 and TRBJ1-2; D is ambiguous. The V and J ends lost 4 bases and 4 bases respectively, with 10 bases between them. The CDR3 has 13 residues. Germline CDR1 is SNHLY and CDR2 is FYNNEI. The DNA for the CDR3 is TGTGCCAGCAGTGTTGAGTTCAGCTATGGCTACACCTTC. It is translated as CASSVEFSYGYTF. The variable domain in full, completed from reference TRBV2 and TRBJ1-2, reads EPEVTQTPSHQVTQMGQEVILRCVPISNHLYFYWYRQILGQKVEFLVSFYNNEISEKSEIFDDQFSVERPDGSNFTLKIRSTKLEDSAMYFCASSVEFSYGYTFGSGTRLTVV.

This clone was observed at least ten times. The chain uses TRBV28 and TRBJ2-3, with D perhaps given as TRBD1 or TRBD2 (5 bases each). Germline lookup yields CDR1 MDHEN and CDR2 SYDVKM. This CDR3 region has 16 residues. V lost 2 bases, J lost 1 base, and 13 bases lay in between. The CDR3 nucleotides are TGTGCCAGCAGTTTAGAATTTCTGGGGGGCACAGATACGCAGTATTTT. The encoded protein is CASSLEFLGGTDTQYF.

The CDR3 region is CASSPRRDEKLFF. In nucleotides, the CDR3 is TGTGCCAGCTCACCAAGGCGGGATGAAAAACTGTTTTTT. The chain couples TRBV18 to TRBJ1-4; the D is unclear. CDR3 length: 13 amino acids. Trimming took 2 bases from V and 6 from J, leaving 7 bases between them. Germline CDR1 KGHSH, CDR2 LQKENI. Supplemented by reference TRBV18 and TRBJ1-4, the full variable domain reads NAGVMQNPRHLVRRRGQEARLRCSPMKGHSHVYWYRQLPEEGLKFMVYLQKENIIDESGMPKERFSAEFPKEGPSILRIQQVVRGDSAAYFCASSPRRDEKLFFGSGTQLSVL.